This T cell receptor beta chain was recovered during a study of graft-versus-host responses after intestinal transplantation. The overall study: Once they had received anti-thymocyte globulin induction, all recipients took tacrolimus and steroids for approximately 3 years.

Sequenced by immunoSEQ multiplex PCR; TCRdb stores in-frame clones only, minus some. The table records 85,000 to 100,000 clones, around nine tenths of them present only once. On this clone itself: No antigen is known for it.

Study conclusions and caveats: Allografts from individuals with graft-donor T cell macrochimerism displayed high graft-versus-host to host-versus-graft clonal ratios. GvH clones occurred in recipient marrow; some first appeared in ileum or blood. HvG clone declines early post-transplant were associated with peak circulating GvH levels.

CDR1 is SGHRS, CDR2 YFSETQ, per germline. The junction had 2 bases not matched to a gene; V was cut back by 5 bases and J by 5 bases. This CDR3 is built from 14 residues. Here the sequenced sample was unstimulated CD4+ T cells sorted from spleen or lymph node cells, taken before intestinal transplant. This clonotype was sampled from a human donor who received an intestinal transplant. V and J are TRBV5-1 and TRBJ2-2, with 11 bases fitting TRBD1. The CDR3: CASRGTGGTGELFF. The CDR3 nucleotides are TGCGCCAGCAGAGGGACAGGGGGGACCGGGGAGCTGTTTTTT.